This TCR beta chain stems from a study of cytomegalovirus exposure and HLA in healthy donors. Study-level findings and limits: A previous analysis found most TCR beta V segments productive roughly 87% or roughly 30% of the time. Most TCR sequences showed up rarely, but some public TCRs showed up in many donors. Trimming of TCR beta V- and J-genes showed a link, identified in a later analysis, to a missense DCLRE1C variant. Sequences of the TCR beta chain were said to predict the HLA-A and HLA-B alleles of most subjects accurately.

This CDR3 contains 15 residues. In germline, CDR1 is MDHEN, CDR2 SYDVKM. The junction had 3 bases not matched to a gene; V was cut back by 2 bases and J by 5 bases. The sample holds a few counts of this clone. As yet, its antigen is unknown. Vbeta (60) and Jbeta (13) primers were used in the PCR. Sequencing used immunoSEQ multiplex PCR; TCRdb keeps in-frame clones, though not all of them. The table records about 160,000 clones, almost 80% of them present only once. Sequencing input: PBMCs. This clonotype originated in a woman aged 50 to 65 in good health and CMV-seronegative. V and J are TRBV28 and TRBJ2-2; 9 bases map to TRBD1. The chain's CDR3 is CASSLGQGSTGELFF. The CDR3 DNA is TGTGCCAGCAGTTTAGGACAGGGGAGTACCGGGGAGCTGTTTTTT.